One and the same sample provided the 12 T cell receptor beta chains below, sequenced in a study of siplizumab effects on memory and regulatory T cells. TCRdb's table, derived via immunoSEQ multiplex PCR, lists solely in-frame clones and lacks some. Seen here are about 3,500 clones, 49% observed once, and the top ten hold just over 5%. As described, mixed lymphocyte reaction cells underwent coculture at 37°C for a duration of five to six days. These receptors' antigens are unknown. The specimen sequenced was CFSE-low (dividing) CD4+ T cells sorted from an allogeneic mixed lymphocyte reaction. All receptors derive from a human donor in good health; the cells came from an allogeneic mixed lymphocyte reaction.

The chain joins TRBV7-9 to TRBJ1-3; 9 positions match TRBD1. CDR1 SEHNR and CDR2 FQNEAQ come from the germline V gene (reference sequence). Trimming cost V 2 bases and J 4 bases; bases outside gene matches: 9. CDR3 length: 17 residues. The CDR3 loop is CASSLITGTGLGNTIYF. The CDR3 DNA follows: TGTGCCAGCAGCTTAATCACCGGGACAGGGTTAGGAAACACCATATATTTT.

The chain joins TRBV5-6 to TRBJ2-6; 10 nucleotides match TRBD2. After removal of 4 bases from V and 6 bases from J, the junction contained 13 bases not matched to a gene. CDR3 length: 18 residues. Germline assignment: CDR1 SGHDT and CDR2 YYEEEE. The CDR3 DNA sequence: TGTGCCAGCAGCCAGCGGGCTAGCGGGAGAATATTGGCCAACGTCCTGACTTTC. It codes for CASSQRASGRILANVLTF.

The CDR3 DNA follows: TGTGCCAGCAAGGTTCAGGGGGCGCGCACTGAAGCTTTCTTT. Translation gives CASKVQGARTEAFF. This chain links TRBV7-2 with TRBJ1-1; the match to TRBD1 covers 8 bases. The J segment lost 4 bases and the V segment lost 7 bases, leaving 8 bases of the junction unmatched. The CDR3 covers 14 residues. The germline V gene has CDR1 SGHTA and CDR2 FQGNSA.

The chain employs TRBV19 and TRBJ1-1, with 8 nucleotides matching TRBD1. Germline CDR1 LNHDA, CDR2 SQIVND (reference sequence). V trimming: 4 bases; J trimming: 5 bases; junction bases outside the gene matches: 6. This CDR3 contains 14 residues. The CDR3 DNA is TGTGCCAGTAGTAACACAGGGGGGAGAACTGAAGCTTTCTTT. Translation gives CASSNTGGRTEAFF.

The chain is built from TRBV7-3 and TRBJ1-1; no clear D. CDR1 is SGHTA, CDR2 FQGTGA, per germline. The CDR3 runs to 13 residues. Trimming cost V 1 base and J 4 bases, with 7 bases left between them. CDR3 in DNA: TGTGCCAGCAGCTTAAGATGGGGCACTGAAGCTTTCTTT. Its translation: CASSLRWGTEAFF.

By share, this clone counts as large. The chain has TRBV4-1 and TRBJ2-7, with 7 bases matching TRBD2. The V gene end was trimmed by 6 bases and the J gene end by 2 bases; junction bases not matched to a gene: 7. CDR1 is MGHRA, CDR2 YSYEKL, per germline. CDR3 length equals 14 residues. The CDR3 DNA is TGCGCCAGCAGAACGCGGGGGACTCCCTACGAGCAGTACTTC. Its translation: CASRTRGTPYEQYF.

This clone was seen only a few times. This chain uses TRBV28 with TRBJ2-7, with 8 bases aligning to TRBD1. The germline V gene encodes CDR1 MDHEN and CDR2 SYDVKM. V dropped 5 bases and J dropped 3; count of bases not matched to a gene: 6. This CDR3 contains 14 residues. The CDR3 here is CASSKTGEIYEQYF. The DNA for the CDR3 is TGTGCCAGCAGTAAGACAGGGGAAATCTACGAGCAGTACTTC.

The chain joins TRBV7-2 to TRBJ2-3; no firm D call. The CDR3 contains 12 residues. Trimming stripped 6 bases from V and 2 bases from J, with 6 bases between. CDR1 is SGHTA, CDR2 FQGNSA, per germline. CDR3 protein: CASRYLTDTQYF. CDR3 coding DNA: TGTGCCAGCAGGTACCTCACAGATACGCAGTATTTT.

In this sample, this clone turned up a few times. Additional DNA sequences in this sample encode the identical CDR3. The chain carries TRBV7-8 and TRBJ1-6; possibly TRBD1 for D (6 bases). V dropped 1 base and J dropped 5 bases, with 12 bases sitting between them. The CDR3 has 16 residues. From germline, CDR1 is SGHVS and CDR2 FQNEAQ. CDR3 in amino acids: CASSLVTGYHNSPLHF. The CDR3 DNA follows: TGTGCCAGCAGCTTAGTCACAGGGTACCATAATTCACCCCTCCACTTT.

This clone was picked up a small number of times. The CDR3 DNA follows: TGTGCCAGCAGCTTACAGGGAGGGTCTGTTACACCCCTCCACTTT. It translates to CASSLQGGSVTPLHF. The genes are TRBV7-9 and TRBJ1-6, with a tentative D call TRBD1 (5 bases). The CDR3 loop spans 15 amino acids. V was clipped by 2 bases and J by 11 bases, with 16 bases between them. The germline V gene has CDR1 SEHNR and CDR2 FQNEAQ (reference sequence).

This clone was found a few times. Germline and junction disagree at one end, which may indicate a read error. The chain recombines TRBV7-7 with TRBJ2-1; maybe TRBD1 (5 bases). The CDR3 is made up of 12 amino acids. CDR1 is SSHAT and CDR2 is FNYEAQ in the germline V gene (reference sequence). The CDR3: CASSPDRSEQFF. The DNA of the CDR3 is TGTGCTAGCAGCCCAGACAGAAGTGAGCAGTTCTTC.

V gene TRBV29-1 combines with J gene TRBJ2-5; TRBD2 matches at 14 bases. CDR3 length: 17 residues. Germline CDR1 reads SQVTM; CDR2 reads ANQGSEA. Trimming removed 5 bases from V and 7 bases from J; junction bases left unmatched: 15. The CDR3 here is CSVSRTSGGPGSGTQYF. CDR3 bases: TGCAGCGTTTCCCGGACTAGCGGGGGGCCGGGGTCCGGGACCCAGTACTTC.